Listed here are 6 T cell receptor beta chains from one sample, sequenced in a study of OX40 agonist ivuxolimab in advanced cancers. Some clones are missing from TCRdb's copy, which holds only in-frame ones; the method was immunoSEQ multiplex PCR. The sample gives roughly 100,000 clones, 90% of which show up once; 0.45% to 0.5% is in the top ten. Sequencing was performed on CD4+ or CD8+ T cells sorted from blood, taken in a trial of the OX40 agonist ivuxolimab. These receptors all stem from an adult with an advanced solid tumor such as melanoma, head and neck, liver or kidney cancer.

This clone was observed a single time. This rearrangement joins TRBV15 to TRBJ1-2, with TRBD1 identical over 7 bases. Germline V gene sequence: CDR1 LNHNV, CDR2 YYDKDF (reference sequence). V was clipped by 3 bases and J by 1 base; unmatched bases: 8. This CDR3 comprises 16 residues. The CDR3 bases are TGTGCCACCAGCAGTCCGAGACAGGGACTTAACTATGGCTACACCTTC. This gives the protein CATSSPRQGLNYGYTF.

The rearrangement links TRBV5-1 to TRBJ2-7; 9 nucleotides align to TRBD1. This CDR3 has 15 residues. The V gene's germline CDR1 is SGHRS and CDR2 YFSETQ. J lost 0 bases, V lost 7 bases, and 8 bases had no gene match. CDR3: CASGEGQGSSYEQYF. The CDR3 DNA reads as TGCGCCAGCGGGGAGGGACAGGGTAGCTCCTACGAGCAGTACTTC.

There are a few counts of this clone. The chain recombines TRBV5-4 with TRBJ1-2; 7 bases are shared with TRBD1. The V gene's germline CDR1 is SGHNT and CDR2 YYREEE (reference sequence). This CDR3 spans 13 amino acids. J lost 7 bases, V lost 5 bases, and 8 bases had no gene match. CDR3: CASRRTGVTGYTF. The DNA for the CDR3 is TGTGCCAGCAGACGCACAGGGGTGACTGGCTACACCTTC. The full variable domain, completed using reference TRBV5-4 and TRBJ1-2, is ETGVTQSPTHLIKTRGQQVTLRCSSQSGHNTVSWYQQALGQGPQFIFQYYREEENGRGNFPPRFSGLQFPNYSSELNVNALELDDSALYLCASRRTGVTGYTFGSGTRLTVV.

The J gene is TRBJ1-3, the V gene TRBV11-2; tentative D call: TRBD1 (6 bases). V was shortened by 1 base and J by 5 bases, with 18 bases between the two germline ends. The length of the CDR3 is 17 residues. The germline CDR1 and CDR2 sequences are SGHAT and FQNNGV. The CDR3 spells CASSLGGQGLLRNTIYF. The CDR3 DNA is TGTGCCAGCAGCTTAGGGGGTCAGGGGCTACTGCGAAACACCATATATTTT. The variable domain in full, completed from reference TRBV11-2 and TRBJ1-3, reads EAGVAQSPRYKIIEKRQSVAFWCNPISGHATLYWYQQILGQGPKLLIQFQNNGVVDDSQLPKDRFSAERLKGVDSTLKIQPAKLEDSAVYLCASSLGGQGLLRNTIYFGEGSWLTVV.

The rearrangement links TRBV5-4 to TRBJ1-3; D may be TRBD1 (6 bases). Trimming removed 3 bases at V and 0 bases at J, with 16 bases between. Per the germline V gene, CDR1 is SGHNT and CDR2 is YYREEE (reference sequence). This CDR3 contains 17 residues. The CDR3 region is CASSYAPGQSSGNTIYF. In DNA form, the CDR3 reads TGTGCCAGCAGCTACGCACCGGGACAAAGCTCTGGAAACACCATATATTTT. The full variable domain, rest sourced from reference TRBV5-4 and TRBJ1-3, is ETGVTQSPTHLIKTRGQQVTLRCSSQSGHNTVSWYQQALGQGPQFIFQYYREEENGRGNFPPRFSGLQFPNYSSELNVNALELDDSALYLCASSYAPGQSSGNTIYFGEGSWLTVV.

The rearrangement uses TRBV29-1 and TRBJ1-2, with D possibly TRBD1 on 5 matching bases. The CDR3 has 12 amino acids. V was shortened by 4 bases and J by 6 bases, with 12 bases between the two germline ends. Germline V lookup: CDR1 SQVTM, CDR2 ANQGSEA. The CDR3 coding sequence is TGCAGCGTTGTCGGGCAGGGCGATGGCTACACCTTC. Its translation is CSVVGQGDGYTF.